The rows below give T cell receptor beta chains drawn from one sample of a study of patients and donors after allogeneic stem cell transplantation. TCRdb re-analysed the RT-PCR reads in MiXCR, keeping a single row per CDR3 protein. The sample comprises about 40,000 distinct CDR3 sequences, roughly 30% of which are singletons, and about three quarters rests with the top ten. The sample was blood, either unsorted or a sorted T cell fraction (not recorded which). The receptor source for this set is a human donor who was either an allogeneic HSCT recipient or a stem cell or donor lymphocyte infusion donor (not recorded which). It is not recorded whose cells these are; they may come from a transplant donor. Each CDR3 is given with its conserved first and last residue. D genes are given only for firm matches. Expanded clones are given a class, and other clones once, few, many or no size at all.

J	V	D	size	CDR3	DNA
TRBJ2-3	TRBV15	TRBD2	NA	CATNVPRTSDPDTQYF	TGTGCCACCAACGTGCCCCGGACTAGCGATCCAGATACGCAGTATTTT
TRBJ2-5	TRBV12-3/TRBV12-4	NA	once	CASSTGTTLSETQYF	TGTGCCAGCAGCACCGGGACAACCCTTTCGGAGACCCAGTACTTC
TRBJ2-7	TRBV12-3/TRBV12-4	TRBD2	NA	CASSLALAGAYEQYF	TGTGCCAGCAGTTTAGCCCTGGCGGGGGCCTACGAGCAGTACTTC
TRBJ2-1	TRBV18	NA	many	CASSLSREAEQFF	TGTGCCAGCTCACTATCCAGGGAAGCCGAGCAGTTCTTC
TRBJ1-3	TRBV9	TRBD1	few	CASSVVAGQGVGNTIYF	TGTGCCAGCAGCGTAGTTGCGGGACAGGGGGTTGGAAACACCATATATTTT
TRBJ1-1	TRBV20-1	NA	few	CSARGNTEAFF	TGCAGTGCTAGGGGAAACACTGAAGCTTTCTTT
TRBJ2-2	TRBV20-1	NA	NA	CSARAAGRAGTGELFF	TGCAGTGCTAGAGCAGCGGGCCGCGCGGGAACCGGGGAGCTGTTTTTT
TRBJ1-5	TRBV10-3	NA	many	CAISVERQFSNQPQHF	TGTGCCATCAGTGTGGAAAGGCAGTTTAGCAATCAGCCCCAGCATTTT
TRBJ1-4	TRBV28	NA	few	CAILKNEKLFF	TGTGCCATCTTGAAAAATGAAAAACTGTTTTTT
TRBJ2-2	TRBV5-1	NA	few	CASSLGSTGELFF	TGCGCCAGCAGCCTTGGAAGTACCGGGGAGCTGTTTTTT
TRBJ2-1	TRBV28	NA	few	CASIQDSPYNEQFF	TGTGCCAGCATCCAGGACTCCCCCTACAATGAGCAGTTCTTC
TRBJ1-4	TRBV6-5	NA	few	CASWAAGNEKLFF	TGTGCCAGCTGGGCGGCAGGGAATGAAAAACTGTTTTTT
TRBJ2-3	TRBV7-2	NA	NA	CASSFSPGAADTQYF	TGTGCCAGCAGCTTTAGTCCAGGGGCCGCAGATACGCAGTATTTT
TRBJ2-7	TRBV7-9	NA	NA	CASSTWGVDEQYF	TGTGCCAGCAGCACATGGGGGGTGGACGAGCAGTACTTC
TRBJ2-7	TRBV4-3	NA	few	CASSQSWGSEQYF	TGCGCCAGCAGCCAAAGTTGGGGTTCCGAGCAGTACTTC
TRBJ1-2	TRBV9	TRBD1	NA	CASSVEGQGIYGYTF	TGTGCCAGCAGCGTAGAGGGACAGGGGATCTATGGCTACACCTTC
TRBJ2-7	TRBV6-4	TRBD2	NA	CASSDHLRLAGSYEQYF	TGTGCCAGCAGTGATCATTTACGTCTAGCGGGGTCCTACGAGCAGTACTTC
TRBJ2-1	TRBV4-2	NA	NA	CASSQGLGMSSYNEQFF	TGTGCCAGCAGCCAAGGCCTAGGGATGAGCTCCTACAATGAGCAGTTCTTC
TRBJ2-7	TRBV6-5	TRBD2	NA	CASSYRDYTSYEQYF	TGTGCCAGCAGTTACCGGGACTATACCTCCTACGAGCAGTACTTC
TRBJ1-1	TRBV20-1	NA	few	CSARDSGGTEAFF	TGCAGTGCTAGAGATTCGGGGGGCACTGAAGCTTTCTTT
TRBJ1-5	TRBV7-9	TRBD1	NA	CASSLEGQGNQPQHF	TGTGCCAGCAGCTTAGAGGGACAGGGAAATCAGCCCCAGCATTTT
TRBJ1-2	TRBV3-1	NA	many	CASSQRDIHGYTF	TGTGCCAGCAGCCAAAGAGACATCCATGGCTACACCTTC